The 2 T cell receptor beta chains given below trace back to one sample, sequenced in a study of Ad26.COV2.S vaccination and SARS-CoV-2 variants. TCRdb's copy holds only in-frame clones and misses some; the assay was immunoSEQ multiplex PCR. The sample contains about 480,000 clones, about 83% of which appear only once. The treatment here: some 20 received Ad26.COV2.S at low or high dose, single or two shots; about 5 received placebo; per-sample allocation not given. Sampling happened 63 days after the first vaccine or placebo injection. The starting material was peripheral blood, obtained in a trial of Ad26.COV2.S vaccine versus placebo. The receptors originated from a person aged 18-60 years who received the Ad26.COV2.S COVID-19 vaccine or a placebo.

The genes are TRBV18 and TRBJ2-5; 10 nucleotides match TRBD2. V shed 3 bases, J shed 4 bases, and the junction held 5 bases outside the gene matches. The germline gives CDR1 KGHSH, CDR2 LQKENI. The length of the CDR3 is 15 residues. Here the CDR3 reads CASSPLAGEGETQYF. DNA for the CDR3: TGTGCCAGCTCACCCCTAGCGGGAGAGGGAGAGACCCAGTACTTC.

This clone was recorded a few times. This chain connects TRBV7-2 to TRBJ1-2; D is possibly TRBD1 (6 bases). The CDR3 loop spans 12 amino acids. V was trimmed by 4 bases and J by 8 bases, leaving 11 bases between them. Germline lookup yields CDR1 SGHTA and CDR2 FQGNSA. In DNA, the CDR3 is TGTGCCAGCAGCTCTCACAGGGTCGGCTACACCTTC. This translates into CASSSHRVGYTF.